Detailed here is one TCR beta chain. The antigen is not known. Here the CDR3 omits its conserved ending phenylalanine or tryptophan, so a read error is the likely source. Germline V gene data show CDR1 as LNHNV and CDR2 as YYDKDF (reference sequence). The CDR3 runs 15 residues. The V and J ends lost 0 bases and 6 bases respectively, with 15 bases between them. This sample stems from a study of T cell repertoires in ileal Crohn's disease. Study background: Every patient was operated on for stricturing (roughly 61%) or penetrating (approximately 40%) complications.

Overall study findings and caveats: Postoperative endoscopy occurred within one year, median about 7.5 months.

Regarding time point: neoterminal ileum biopsy at postoperative endoscopy, about 6 months after surgery. The assay was immunoSEQ multiplex PCR, and TCRdb's table has in-frame clones only and misses some. The sample has approximately 10,000 clones, approximately 77% seen once. The TCR comes from an adult with Crohn's disease. The chain joins TRBV15 to TRBJ2-7; TRBD2 might be the D (6 bases). The sample taken for sequencing was ileal tissue. CDR3 DNA sequence: TGTGCCACCAGCAGAGAAGCCGGCGGGGTTGGCGAGCAGTACCTC. This sequence encodes CATSREAGGVGEQYL.